This T cell receptor (beta chain) comes out of a study of T cells expressing NK-cell markers (dated by TCRdb to about 2020). For the study in its entirety: In sorted CD3+CD56+NKG2C+, CD3+CD56+NKG2C- and CD3+CD56-NKG2C+ T-cell subsets from several donors, TCR beta-chain repertoires were profiled. Of the eight sequenced donors, seven were found to be HCMV-seropositive and one was found to be HCMV-seronegative. The study sequenced eight donors, all healthy volunteers chosen at random: three men and five women. Libraries were sequenced as 2 x 150 bp reads on Illumina HiSeq 2000/2500, MiSeq or NextSeq. The full study reports these points: It remained unclear whether the expanded NKG2C-expressing T cell clones were specific for HCMV antigens. For several donors, the dominant CD3+CD56+NKG2C+ clonotypes were among the top 10 CD8+ clonotypes and accounted for roughly 1.0-7.5% of CD8+ T cells. Those dominant clonotypes were again the most abundant among CD3+CD56-NKG2C+ cells in a few donors, at roughly 28.3-60.1%.

Sequenced using an Illumina HiSeq 2000. The TCR beta cDNA libraries were made using 5'RACE template switching, a step that added both a universal primer site and unique molecular identifiers. Priming for cDNA synthesis came from the TCR beta constant segment, and two successive PCR amplification steps followed. On the authors' methods: MIGEC was used to demultiplex reads and group the reads by UMI, and MiTCR was used to assemble and quantify clonotypes. To remove erroneous sequences, TCR cDNA sequences were retained only when supported by two or more reads. The tcR package was used for downstream repertoire analysis, and clonotypes were matched between fractions using CDR3 nucleotide sequence together with V segment. VDJmatch was used to annotate antigen specificity against VDJdb, with one amino acid substitution allowed in CDR3. Reprocessed by TCRdb, the reads give a single entry per CDR3 protein sequence, without DNA. What appears here as the V and J calls and clone size reflects TCRdb's work, not the paper's. The sample's table lists a count of about 260,000 distinct CDR3 sequences. The biggest ten clones account for under 0.5% of the sample.

With respect to this clonotype: What this receptor recognizes is not known.

Its CDR3 holds 12 amino acids, cysteine through phenylalanine. No DNA is recorded. CDR1 is given as DFQATT and CDR2 as SNEGSKA, both from the germline V gene (reference sequence). A commercial ELISA kit detecting HCMV-specific IgG in serum was used to determine HCMV serostatus. Ficoll density gradient centrifugation was used to isolate peripheral blood mononuclear cells from blood. This chain joins TRBV20-1 to TRBJ2-4; TCRdb picks TRBD1, but there is no DNA to check that call. Sequenced sample: blood T cells: a sorted CD56 or NKG2C T cell subset, CD4+ or CD8+ T cells, or bulk PBMC T cells (not recorded which). The TCR sequence derives from a young man in good health. Donor details come from another sample of the same person, matched by shared clones. The CDR3 region: CSARSGPIIQYF.